Presented here are 18 T cell receptor beta chains from one specimen sequenced in a study of blood T cell repertoires in COVID-19. Assay: immunoSEQ multiplex PCR; the TCRdb copy retains only in-frame clones and omits some. Of roughly 460,000 clones in the sample, around 90% were seen once. Input material: peripheral blood. These receptors were collected from a man between 18 and 35 years old with COVID-19, enrolled during active disease.

CDR3 DNA sequence: TGTGCCAGCAGCCGGTTCCGGGACAGGGGGCGCTGGGAGACCCAGTACTTC. Encoded protein: CASSRFRDRGRWETQYF. The chain joins TRBV11-2 to TRBJ2-5; TRBD1 matches 12 bases. Trimming took 5 bases from V and 5 from J; bases not matched to a gene: 12. The germline V gene has CDR1 SGHAT and CDR2 FQNNGV. The CDR3 extends over 17 amino acids. Full variable domain (missing parts from reference TRBV11-2 and TRBJ2-5): EAGVAQSPRYKIIEKRQSVAFWCNPISGHATLYWYQQILGQGPKLLIQFQNNGVVDDSQLPKDRFSAERLKGVDSTLKIQPAKLEDSAVYLCASSRFRDRGRWETQYFGPGTRLLVL.

V and J are TRBV2 and TRBJ1-2; TRBD1 matches 11 bases. Germline V gene data show CDR1 as SNHLY and CDR2 as FYNNEI. Trimming cost V 6 bases and J 4 bases; bases outside gene matches: 7. The CDR3 runs to 15 residues. The CDR3 nucleotides read TGTGCCAGCAGCCGGACAGGGGGCGAGGTCTATGGCTACACCTTC. This sequence encodes CASSRTGGEVYGYTF.

A remark on this clone: Other DNA variants within this sample encode the same CDR3. The chain's CDR3 is CASSQASGVSYEQYF. The CDR3 DNA is TGCGCCAGCAGCCAAGCGAGCGGGGTGTCCTACGAGCAGTACTTC. The V gene is TRBV4-1, the J gene TRBJ2-7, with TRBD2 identical over 7 bases. Trimming took 1 base from V and 1 from J; bases not matched to a gene: 4. CDR3 length equals 15 residues. Per the germline V gene, CDR1 is MGHRA and CDR2 is YSYEKL.

The rearrangement joins TRBV5-1 to TRBJ2-5, with 9 bases fitting TRBD1. The CDR3 totals 14 residues. V was pared by 0 bases and J by 4 bases, with 1 base of the junction left unmatched. Germline assignment: CDR1 SGHRS and CDR2 YFSETQ. CDR3 nucleotides: TGCGCCAGCAGCTTGGGGGACAGGGTAGAGACCCAGTACTTC. This gives the protein CASSLGDRVETQYF.

V usage is TRBV6-6 and J usage is TRBJ2-7, with TRBD2 matching over 12 bases. Germline values: CDR1 MNHNY, CDR2 SVGAGI (reference sequence). V was clipped by 6 bases and J by 3 bases; unmatched bases: 6. The CDR3 has 15 amino acids. CDR3 region: CASSQGTSGYYEQYF. CDR3 in DNA: TGTGCCAGCAGCCAGGGGACTAGCGGGTACTACGAGCAGTACTTC.

This chain joins TRBV12-5 and TRBJ2-7; TRBD2 might be the D (5 bases). Germline assignment: CDR1 LGHNT and CDR2 FRNRAP. This CDR3 comprises 13 residues. Trimming shortened V by 5 bases and J by 3 bases, and 11 bases separated the two germline ends. The CDR3 region has the DNA TGTGCTAGTGGTCTCGGGATTTACTACGAGCAGTACTTC. Its protein is CASGLGIYYEQYF.

The V gene is TRBV12-3 or TRBV12-4, the J gene TRBJ2-7; 7 bases line up with TRBD1. The CDR3 spans 13 residues. V trimming: 6 bases; J trimming: 0 bases; junction bases outside the gene matches: 2. Here the CDR3 DNA reads TGTGCCAGCAGCGGACAGGACTCCTACGAGCAGTACTTC. Translation: CASSGQDSYEQYF.

The count of this clone is one. The genes are TRBV19 and TRBJ2-6; 8 bases agree with TRBD2. Germline V gene data show CDR1 as LNHDA and CDR2 as SQIVND (reference sequence). Trimming cost V 0 bases and J 4 bases; bases outside gene matches: 11. This CDR3 is 19 amino acids long. The CDR3 reads CASSIEERGRGAGANVLTF. CDR3 in DNA: TGTGCCAGTAGTATAGAAGAGCGGGGGAGAGGGGCGGGGGCCAACGTCCTGACTTTC.

The chain combines TRBV7-2 with TRBJ2-1, with 11 nucleotides matching TRBD2. Trimming took 5 bases from V and 9 from J; bases not matched to a gene: 9. The CDR3 is 15 residues long. In germline, CDR1 is SGHTA, CDR2 FQGNSA. The CDR3 is CASSPEIAGGLEQFF. The DNA of the CDR3 is TGTGCCAGCAGCCCCGAAATAGCGGGAGGGCTTGAGCAGTTCTTC.

This clone was counted a few times. The chain recombines TRBV6-6 with TRBJ2-7; 10 nucleotides match TRBD1. The CDR3 covers 15 residues. The V gene's germline CDR1 is MNHNY and CDR2 SVGAGI (reference sequence). The trim removed 6 bases at V and 1 base at J, leaving 6 bases unmatched. The DNA of the CDR3 is TGTGCCAGCAGCCCTAAGGGACAGGGGTCCTACGAGCAGTACTTC. Translation: CASSPKGQGSYEQYF.

V is TRBV7-2 and J is TRBJ2-7; 10 nucleotides match TRBD2. The V and J ends lost 0 bases and 5 bases, in that order; junction bases with no gene match: 1. Germline CDR1 SGHTA, CDR2 FQGNSA. The CDR3 has 14 amino acids. The CDR3 sequence: CASSLASGRDEQYF. CDR3 sequence (DNA): TGTGCCAGCAGCTTAGCCAGCGGGAGGGACGAGCAGTACTTC.

A single count supports this clone. For the CDR3, the DNA is TGTGCCACCAGTGGGCGAGACGGGGGTGGAAATGAGCAGTTCTTC. Its protein product is CATSGRDGGGNEQFF. V usage is TRBV24-1 and J usage is TRBJ2-1; D might be TRBD2 (6 bases). V was clipped by 5 bases and J by 7 bases, with 17 bases between them. The germline V gene has CDR1 KGHDR and CDR2 SFDVKD. The CDR3 spans 15 residues.

J is TRBJ1-2 and V is TRBV7-2, with TRBD1 identical over 8 bases. This CDR3 comprises 13 residues. Germline CDR1 and CDR2: SGHTA and FQGNSA. With V trimmed by 4 bases and J by 4 bases, 2 bases remained unmatched. CDR3 region: CASSYDRGYGYTF. DNA for the CDR3: TGTGCCAGCAGCTATGACAGGGGCTATGGCTACACCTTC.

This chain connects TRBV6-6 to TRBJ2-3, with a tentative D call TRBD2 (5 bases). Per germline, CDR1 MNHNY and CDR2 SVGAGI (reference sequence). The CDR3 sequence is 14 residues long. Trimming removed 5 bases from V and 4 bases from J, with 13 bases in between. CDR3 region: CASSLSTGADTQYF. The CDR3 DNA reads as TGTGCCAGCAGTCTATCAACCGGGGCAGATACGCAGTATTTT.

The J gene is TRBJ2-2, the V gene TRBV27, with TRBD2 matching over 10 bases. Germline-derived CDR1 and CDR2 are MNHEY and SMNVEV (reference sequence). The length of the CDR3 is 19 residues. Trimming removed 6 bases from V and 1 base from J; junction bases left unmatched: 14. The CDR3 loop reads CASSLAGGANPVNTGELFF. The DNA of the CDR3 is TGTGCCAGCAGCTTAGCGGGGGGCGCCAACCCGGTGAACACCGGGGAGCTGTTTTTT.

The chain is built from TRBV6-5 and TRBJ1-2, with a tentative D call TRBD1 (6 bases). The CDR3 is made up of 13 amino acids. V was trimmed by 5 bases and J by 4 bases, leaving 11 bases between them. CDR1 and CDR2 (germline): MNHEY, SVGAGI. CDR3 nucleotides: TGTGCCAGCAGTCTCGGACAGACCTATGGCTACACCTTC. Translating it yields CASSLGQTYGYTF.

The rearrangement links TRBV3-1 (or the pseudogene TRBV3-2) to TRBJ2-5, with 7 positions matching TRBD1. The V gene end was trimmed by 4 bases and the J gene end by 2 bases; junction bases not matched to a gene: 13. There are 17 residues in the CDR3. Germline V CDR1 and CDR2: LGHDT, YNNKEL (reference sequence). The CDR3 region is CASSLFGARGPQETQYF. As DNA, the CDR3 is TGTGCCAGCAGCCTCTTCGGGGCGAGGGGGCCTCAAGAGACCCAGTACTTC.

This sequence joins TRBV2 and TRBJ2-7; 8 bases are shared with TRBD1. Germline CDR1 and CDR2: SNHLY and FYNNEI. The ends lost 6 bases at V and 5 bases at J; junction bases unmatched: 9. The CDR3 extends over 14 amino acids. The CDR3 here is CASSLTGVNHEQYF. The CDR3 nucleotides are TGTGCCAGCAGCCTGACAGGGGTAAACCACGAGCAGTACTTC.